This passage covers 19 T cell receptor beta chains from one sample sequenced in a study of shared clonotypes between healthy human individuals (dated by TCRdb to the early 2020s). To prepare the library, the immunoSEQ multiplex PCR assay was applied. TCRdb obtained this table from immuneACCESS and retained in-frame rearrangements with V and J assigned. These tables miss some clones; where compared with another copy, unresolved V genes account for less than half of the shortfall, and the remainder is unexplained. Counted in this sample were under 1,100,000 clones; 78% of them appeared once. Jointly, the top ten make up 0.5% to 0.65% of the sample. What was sequenced was memory CD4+ T cells from PBMCs. The cell subset or site label for this specimen denotes: CD45RA-negative fraction. These receptors came from a man aged 18 to 35 in good health. Some clones in this sample may be carry-over from other donors' samples.

The chain recombines TRBV28 with TRBJ1-3, with D unclear. The CDR3 has 15 amino acids. V gave up 5 bases and J gave up 0 bases, with 11 bases separating them. CDR1 is MDHEN and CDR2 is SYDVKM in the germline V gene. Here the CDR3 DNA reads TGTGCCAGCAGTGAACAGCTAAGCTCTGGAAACACCATATATTTT. It codes for CASSEQLSSGNTIYF. Using reference TRBV28 and TRBJ1-3 for the parts outside the CDR3, the full variable domain is DVKVTQSSRYLVKRTGEKVFLECVQDMDHENMFWYRQDPGLGLRLIYFSYDVKMKEKGDIPEGYSVSREKKERFSLILESASTNQTSMYLCASSEQLSSGNTIYFGEGSWLTVV.

The gene calls are TRBV5-1 and TRBJ1-1, with D hard to call. Looked up from germline, CDR1 is SGHRS and CDR2 is YFSETQ. This CDR3 has 13 residues. Trimming shortened V by 2 bases and J by 4 bases, and 9 bases separated the two germline ends. CDR3 loop: CASSFLFGTEAFF. Written as DNA, the CDR3 is TGCGCCAGCAGCTTTCTTTTCGGCACTGAAGCTTTCTTT.

The chain couples TRBV6-1 to TRBJ2-7, with D maybe TRBD2 (6 bases). Germline assignment: CDR1 MNHNS and CDR2 SASEGT. This CDR3 comprises 14 residues. The germline V and J ends were trimmed by 8 bases and 3 bases, with 17 bases remaining between them. The CDR3 loop is CASDVQRAFYEQYF. The CDR3 bases are TGTGCCAGCGACGTTCAGCGGGCCTTCTACGAGCAGTACTTC.

On this clone itself: Other DNA variants within this sample encode the same CDR3. The chain joins TRBV30 to TRBJ2-2; 8 bases align to TRBD2. CDR3 length equals 13 residues. From germline, CDR1 is GTSNPN and CDR2 SVGIG (reference sequence). V lost 2 bases and J lost 6; bases outside the gene matches: 2. DNA of the CDR3: TGTGCCTGGAGTTCGGGACTAGCCGGGGAGCTGTTTTTT. Amino acids: CAWSSGLAGELFF.

Comments on this clone: The same CDR3 can be traced to other DNA sequences in this sample. The chain combines TRBV28 with TRBJ2-2; D unresolved. V was cut by 3 bases and J by 0 bases, with 11 bases left in between. The germline gives CDR1 MDHEN, CDR2 SYDVKM. This CDR3 comprises 16 residues. This CDR3 reads CASSLWTVTNTGELFF. DNA for the CDR3: TGTGCCAGCAGTTTGTGGACGGTTACGAACACCGGGGAGCTGTTTTTT. Variable domain in full (rest from reference TRBV28 and TRBJ2-2): DVKVTQSSRYLVKRTGEKVFLECVQDMDHENMFWYRQDPGLGLRLIYFSYDVKMKEKGDIPEGYSVSREKKERFSLILESASTNQTSMYLCASSLWTVTNTGELFFGEGSRLTVL.

Details on this clone: Other DNA sequences in this specimen translate into the identical CDR3. The chain joins TRBV11-2 to TRBJ2-2; perhaps TRBD1 as D (5 bases). The CDR3 has 14 amino acids. Trimming removed 2 bases at V and 4 bases at J, with 8 bases between. Germline loops: CDR1 SGHAT, CDR2 FQNNGV. CDR3 nucleotide sequence: TGTGCCAGCAGCTTACTCAGGGCCACCGGGGAGCTGTTTTTT. As protein: CASSLLRATGELFF.

Remarks on this clone: Other DNA sequences in this sample translate to the same CDR3. The V call is TRBV6-6, the J call TRBJ2-7, with D perhaps TRBD1 or TRBD2 (5 bases each). The germline CDR1 and CDR2 sequences are MNHNY and SVGAGI (reference sequence). This CDR3 is 14 amino acids long. V lost 0 bases and J lost 2, with 8 bases in between. The CDR3 DNA reads as TGTGCCAGCAGTTACTCGCAGGGAGCCTACGAGCAGTACTTC. It encodes CASSYSQGAYEQYF.

The chain employs TRBV28 and TRBJ1-5, with 8 positions matching TRBD1. Germline V gives CDR1 MDHEN, CDR2 SYDVKM. With 6 bases clipped from V and 4 bases from J, the junction kept 14 bases outside the gene matches. The CDR3 runs 17 residues. CDR3 nucleotide sequence: TGTGCCAGCAGCCCCGGCCCGGGACAGGTGATTAATCAGCCCCAGCATTTT. It is translated as CASSPGPGQVINQPQHF. The variable domain in full, completed from reference TRBV28 and TRBJ1-5, reads DVKVTQSSRYLVKRTGEKVFLECVQDMDHENMFWYRQDPGLGLRLIYFSYDVKMKEKGDIPEGYSVSREKKERFSLILESASTNQTSMYLCASSPGPGQVINQPQHFGDGTRLSIL.

The chain links TRBV29-1 to TRBJ2-3, with 11 bases fitting TRBD2. CDR3 length equals 12 residues. Trimming cost V 7 bases and J 11 bases; bases outside gene matches: 8. Germline CDR1 is SQVTM and CDR2 is ANQGSEA. The CDR3: CSGLTSGMRQYF. The DNA of the CDR3 is TGCAGCGGTCTGACTAGCGGGATGAGGCAGTATTTT.

This chain links TRBV4-1 with TRBJ2-7, with 9 positions matching TRBD2. Losses at the gene ends were 1 base for V and 3 bases for J; bases not matched to a gene: 4. This CDR3 contains 15 residues. Looked up from germline, CDR1 is MGHRA and CDR2 is YSYEKL. The CDR3 DNA follows: TGCGCCAGCAGCCAAGTGGGGACTAGCCTCTACGAGCAGTACTTC. Amino acid sequence: CASSQVGTSLYEQYF.

The chain employs TRBV28 and TRBJ2-4; D not certain. CDR3 size: 13 residues. Between the trimmed V and J ends, which lost 11 bases and 5 bases, there was a span of 16 bases. CDR1 MDHEN and CDR2 SYDVKM come from the germline V gene. For the CDR3, the DNA is TGTGCCGCCGCCGGGTCCCCAGAAAACATTCAGTACTTC. This translates into CAAAGSPENIQYF.

The chain combines TRBV5-1 with TRBJ2-5, with D unclear. Trimming removed 0 bases from V and 1 base from J, with 13 bases in between. Germline CDR1 is SGHRS and CDR2 is YFSETQ. This CDR3 has 16 amino acids. CDR3 sequence (DNA): TGCGCCAGCAGCTTGGCGGGCAGGACCCTCCAAGAGACCCAGTACTTC. It is translated as CASSLAGRTLQETQYF. Filled out from reference TRBV5-1 and TRBJ2-5, the complete variable domain reads KAGVTQTPRYLIKTRGQQVTLSCSPISGHRSVSWYQQTPGQGLQFLFEYFSETQRNKGNFPGRFSGRQFSNSRSEMNVSTLELGDSALYLCASSLAGRTLQETQYFGPGTRLLVL.

This clone was found many times. This chain joins TRBV11-2 and TRBJ2-2; tentatively, D is TRBD1 or TRBD2 (6 bases each). The CDR3 runs 15 residues. Germline CDR1 reads SGHAT; CDR2 reads FQNNGV. The ends were cut back, 5 bases at V and 3 bases at J, with 13 bases in the middle. The CDR3 nucleotides are TGTGCCAGCAGCCCCCGGGGGCTGTACACCGGGGAGCTGTTTTTT. Protein product: CASSPRGLYTGELFF.

The chain is built from TRBV6-1 and TRBJ2-1; possible D gene TRBD2, 5 bases. The CDR3 spans 12 residues. Germline CDR1 and CDR2: MNHNS and SASEGT. With 5 bases removed from V and 8 bases from J, the gap between germline ends came to 10 bases. The CDR3 loop is CASSRTDYEQFF. The CDR3 DNA sequence: TGTGCCAGCAGTCGGACGGACTATGAGCAGTTCTTC.

Concerning this clone: This sample also contains other DNA sequences that code for the same CDR3. CDR3 DNA sequence: TGTGCCAGCAGCTTTTACCCCGCCCATATAGCGGACACCGGGGAGCTGTTTTTT. This sequence encodes CASSFYPAHIADTGELFF. The chain recombines TRBV7-3 with TRBJ2-2, with D tentatively TRBD2 (6 bases). The CDR3 extends over 18 amino acids. Germline-derived CDR1 and CDR2 are SGHTA and FQGTGA. The V end was cut by 3 bases, the J end by 3 bases, with 20 bases between.

In regard to this clone: It differs at one base from a far larger clone, so likely a read error. Here the CDR3 omits its conserved ending phenylalanine or tryptophan, so a read error is the likely source. V is TRBV7-2 and J is TRBJ1-1, with 8 bases lining up with TRBD1. CDR3 length: 15 residues. Per germline, CDR1 SGHTA and CDR2 FQGNSA. Germline trimming cut 5 bases from V and 4 bases from J; bases unmatched to any gene: 9. CDR3 residues: CASSPTGGRGTEAFL. The CDR3 DNA sequence: TGTGCCAGCAGCCCCACAGGGGGGAGAGGCACTGAAGCTTTCCTT.

Many counts were recorded for this clone. In the same sample, other DNA sequences code for this CDR3. V usage is TRBV28 and J usage is TRBJ1-5; D is perhaps TRBD1 (6 bases). CDR1 MDHEN and CDR2 SYDVKM come from the germline V gene. CDR3 length: 16 residues. The V end lost 6 bases, the J end lost 6 bases, and 21 bases lay between the germline ends. The CDR3 region is CASRPPYREGGQPQHF. The CDR3 coding sequence is TGTGCCAGCAGACCTCCTTACAGGGAAGGGGGTCAGCCCCAGCATTTT.

The V gene is TRBV19, the J gene TRBJ1-5, with a tentative D call TRBD1 (6 bases). Trimming stripped 2 bases from V and 2 bases from J, with 10 bases between. Per the germline V gene, CDR1 is LNHDA and CDR2 is SQIVND (reference sequence). This CDR3 region has 15 residues. The CDR3 reads CASSITGIGNQPQHF. CDR3 in DNA: TGTGCCAGTAGTATAACAGGGATCGGCAATCAGCCCCAGCATTTT.

The chain carries TRBV5-1 and TRBJ2-1; the D gene is possibly TRBD2 (5 bases). Deletions cut 5 bases from V and 0 bases from J, with 21 bases between. The CDR3 spans 18 residues. Germline assignment: CDR1 SGHRS and CDR2 YFSETQ. Here the CDR3 reads CASSLQLEVGVSYNEQFF. In nucleotides, the CDR3 is TGCGCCAGCAGTCTTCAGCTTGAAGTCGGGGTCTCCTACAATGAGCAGTTCTTC.